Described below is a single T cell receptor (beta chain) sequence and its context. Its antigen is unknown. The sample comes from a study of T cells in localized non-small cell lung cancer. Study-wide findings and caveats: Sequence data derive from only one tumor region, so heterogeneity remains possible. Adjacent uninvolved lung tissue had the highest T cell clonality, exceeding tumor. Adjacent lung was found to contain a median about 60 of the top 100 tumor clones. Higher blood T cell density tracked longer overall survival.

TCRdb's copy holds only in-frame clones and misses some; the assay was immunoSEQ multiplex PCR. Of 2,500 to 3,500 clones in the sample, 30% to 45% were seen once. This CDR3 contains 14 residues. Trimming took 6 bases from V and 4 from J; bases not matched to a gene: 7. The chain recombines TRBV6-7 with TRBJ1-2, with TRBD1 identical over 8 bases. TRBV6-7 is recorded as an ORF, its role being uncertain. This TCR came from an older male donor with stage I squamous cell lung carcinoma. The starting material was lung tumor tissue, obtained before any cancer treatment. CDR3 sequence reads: CASRGSGQGYGYTF. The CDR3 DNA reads TGTGCCAGCAGGGGATCCGGACAGGGCTATGGCTACACCTTC.